The 20 T cell receptor beta chains presented below share a single source sample, sequenced in a study of blood T cell repertoires in COVID-19. The repertoire was sequenced with immunoSEQ multiplex PCR; TCRdb's copy has only in-frame clones and lacks some. The table shows approximately 230,000 clones, with 70% to 90% occurring only once. The sequencing input was peripheral blood. The receptors were sampled from a woman aged 25 to 45 with COVID-19, enrolled during active disease.

In its sample, this clone was seen once. The chain uses TRBV21-1 and TRBJ2-2; the DNA was not used to check the table's D call, TRBD2. TRBV21-1 is listed as a pseudogene. This CDR3 has 19 residues. CDR3 residues: CASSTVPGTSGINTGELFF. CDR3 coding DNA: TGTGCCAGCAGCACCGTTCCCGGGACTAGCGGCATAAACACCGGGGAGCTGTTTTTT.

This sequence joins TRBV19 and TRBJ1-3; 7 nucleotides line up with TRBD1. Germline CDR1 LNHDA, CDR2 SQIVND (reference sequence). CDR3 length equals 14 residues. The junction had 8 bases not matched to a gene; V was cut back by 10 bases and J by 2 bases. The CDR3 loop is CATLQGPPGNTIYF. The CDR3 region has the DNA TGTGCCACCCTACAGGGGCCTCCTGGAAACACCATATATTTT.

The chain employs TRBV4-1 and TRBJ1-3; TRBD1 might be the D (5 bases). V was shortened by 1 base and J by 0 bases, with 13 bases between the two germline ends. Germline-derived CDR1 and CDR2 are MGHRA and YSYEKL. This CDR3 spans 17 amino acids. CDR3 loop: CASSQGGDRSSGNTIYF. The CDR3 DNA is TGCGCCAGCAGCCAAGGGGGGGACCGTTCCTCTGGAAACACCATATATTTT.

This clone was seen a handful of times. The chain is built from TRBV11-2 and TRBJ2-7, with D perhaps TRBD1 (6 bases). Trimming removed 2 bases from V and 5 bases from J, with 13 bases in between. This CDR3 contains 14 residues. Germline CDR1 and CDR2: SGHAT and FQNNGV. CDR3 in amino acids: CASSLTGRGNEQYV. The CDR3 DNA follows: TGTGCCAGCAGCTTAACGGGCAGGGGAAACGAGCAGTACGTC.

This chain joins TRBV25-1 and TRBJ1-3; D may be TRBD1 (6 bases). Between the trimmed V and J ends, which lost 5 bases and 11 bases, there was a span of 16 bases. The CDR3 totals 13 residues. The germline CDR1 and CDR2 sequences are MGHDK and SYGVNS. The CDR3 region is CASSSQGPGAIYF. The CDR3 nucleotides read TGTGCCAGCAGTTCCCAGGGGCCAGGAGCCATATATTTT.

This clone was counted between two and nine times. This chain links TRBV4-3 with TRBJ1-2, with 8 positions matching TRBD1. With 3 bases clipped from V and 8 bases from J, the junction kept 11 bases outside the gene matches. This CDR3 spans 15 amino acids. From germline, CDR1 is LGHNA and CDR2 YSLEER. The CDR3 region has the DNA TGCGCCAGCAGCCAGGGACAGGCGGTGGAATCCGGCTACACCTTC. Its translation: CASSQGQAVESGYTF.

The gene calls are TRBV6-5 and TRBJ1-2; 7 bases are shared with TRBD1. V lost 2 bases to trimming and J lost 5 bases; unmatched junction nucleotides: 5. The germline V gene has CDR1 MNHEY and CDR2 SVGAGI. The CDR3 spans 14 residues. In DNA form, the CDR3 reads TGTGCCAGCAGTTACCGACAGGGCCTATATGGCTACACCTTC. It specifies CASSYRQGLYGYTF.

Here the CDR3 reads CSVGLKNGYTF. The CDR3, as DNA: TGCAGCGTCGGACTTAAAAATGGCTACACCTTC. The chain combines TRBV29-1 with TRBJ1-2; D remains ambiguous. This CDR3 is built from 11 residues. The germline V and J ends were trimmed by 6 bases and 6 bases, with 11 bases remaining between them. CDR1 and CDR2 (germline): SQVTM, ANQGSEA.

The chain joins TRBV27 to TRBJ1-1, with no clear D. The CDR3 runs to 13 residues. CDR1 and CDR2 (germline): MNHEY, SMNVEV (reference sequence). The V end was cut by 5 bases, the J end by 2 bases, with 9 bases between. CDR3 loop: CASSPWANTEAFF. CDR3 nucleotides: TGTGCCAGCAGTCCCTGGGCCAACACTGAAGCTTTCTTT.

This sequence joins TRBV27 and TRBJ1-6; a possible D gene is TRBD1 (5 bases). The CDR3 spans 16 residues. Germline V gene data show CDR1 as MNHEY and CDR2 as SMNVEV (reference sequence). The germline V and J ends were trimmed by 4 bases and 0 bases, with 10 bases remaining between them. The CDR3 DNA reads TGTGCCAGCAGTTACCGGGGGGGCTCCTATAATTCACCCCTCCACTTT. Translating gives CASSYRGGSYNSPLHF.

This clone came up once. V usage is TRBV20-1 and J usage is TRBJ2-1; 8 nucleotides align to TRBD2. Trimming at V came to 3 bases and at J to 0 bases, leaving 7 bases not matched to a gene. Germline-derived CDR1 and CDR2 are DFQATT and SNEGSKA (reference sequence). CDR3 size: 16 residues. The CDR3 DNA sequence: TGCAGTGCTAGTACGAGCGGGGGTTTCTCCTACAATGAGCAGTTCTTC. Its protein is CSASTSGGFSYNEQFF.

The rearrangement links TRBV5-5 to TRBJ1-6, with 7 nucleotides matching TRBD1. The CDR3 has 15 residues. After removal of 1 base from V and 5 bases from J, the junction contained 3 bases not matched to a gene. Germline assignment: CDR1 SGHKS and CDR2 YYEKEE (reference sequence). The CDR3 DNA follows: TGTGCCAGCAGCTTGCACAGGGGCAATAATTCACCCCTCCACTTT. Translated: CASSLHRGNNSPLHF.

This chain uses TRBV6-5 with TRBJ2-3; TRBD2 agrees at 7 bases. Germline CDR1 and CDR2: MNHEY and SVGAGI. The CDR3 loop spans 15 amino acids. J lost 3 bases, V lost 5 bases, and 8 bases had no gene match. CDR3 residues: CASSPSGTMTDTQYF. The CDR3 DNA sequence: TGTGCCAGCAGTCCCTCCGGGACTATGACAGATACGCAGTATTTT.

The table lists this clone with a count of one. The CDR3 DNA reads as TGTGCCAGCAGTTACAACACGGGATTAGGTGGAAACACCATATATTTT. This sequence encodes CASSYNTGLGGNTIYF. The gene calls are TRBV6-5 and TRBJ1-3, with unresolved D. Germline CDR1 MNHEY, CDR2 SVGAGI. CDR3 size: 16 residues. Trimming left V 2 bases short and J 3 bases short, with 14 bases between.

The J gene is TRBJ1-4, the V gene TRBV4-1; D is possibly TRBD1 (6 bases). Germline V CDR1 and CDR2: MGHRA, YSYEKL. Between the trimmed V and J ends, which lost 4 bases and 8 bases, there was a span of 17 bases. CDR3 size: 15 residues. The CDR3 DNA reads as TGCGCCAGCAGCCGGATTGGACAGACGGGGGAAAAACTGTTTTTT. Residues: CASSRIGQTGEKLFF.

The genes are TRBV6-5 and TRBJ2-5; 11 nucleotides agree with TRBD1. V shed 2 bases, J shed 4 bases, and the junction held 6 bases outside the gene matches. Germline-derived CDR1 and CDR2 are MNHEY and SVGAGI. There are 16 residues in the CDR3. The CDR3 loop is CASSYSLGTGGETQYF. CDR3 DNA sequence: TGTGCCAGCAGTTACAGTCTCGGGACAGGGGGAGAGACCCAGTACTTC.

This rearrangement joins TRBV19 to TRBJ1-5; 7 nucleotides agree with TRBD1. From germline, CDR1 is LNHDA and CDR2 SQIVND (reference sequence). CDR3 length: 14 residues. V lost 5 bases and J lost 7; bases outside the gene matches: 8. The CDR3 DNA is TGTGCCAGTAGTGCTGACAGGGTGGGGCAGCCCCAGCATTTT. Its translation: CASSADRVGQPQHF.

The chain joins TRBV6-5 to TRBJ1-1; tentative D call: TRBD1 (6 bases). From germline, CDR1 is MNHEY and CDR2 SVGAGI. V was shortened by 8 bases and J by 0 bases, with 10 bases between the two germline ends. The CDR3 length is 13 residues. The CDR3 DNA is TGTGCCAGCGAGGACAGCTTGAACACTGAAGCTTTCTTT. Its protein is CASEDSLNTEAFF.

The table lists this clone with a few counts. The chain combines TRBV29-1 with TRBJ2-1; maybe TRBD2 (6 bases). The V and J ends lost 4 bases and 8 bases respectively, with 24 bases between them. Germline V lookup: CDR1 SQVTM, CDR2 ANQGSEA. The CDR3 loop spans 16 amino acids. CDR3 region: CSVVGRGPSAGDEQFF. The CDR3 DNA follows: TGCAGCGTTGTGGGTCGAGGGCCTAGCGCCGGGGATGAGCAGTTCTTC.

A single count supports this clone. V usage is TRBV4-3 and J usage is TRBJ1-2; 8 bases are shared with TRBD1. V lost 0 bases to trimming and J lost 5 bases; unmatched junction nucleotides: 8. Germline-derived CDR1 and CDR2 are LGHNA and YSLEER. The CDR3 totals 16 residues. CDR3 sequence reads: CASSQDPDRARYGYTF. The CDR3 DNA reads as TGCGCCAGCAGCCAAGACCCGGACAGGGCCCGATATGGCTACACCTTC.